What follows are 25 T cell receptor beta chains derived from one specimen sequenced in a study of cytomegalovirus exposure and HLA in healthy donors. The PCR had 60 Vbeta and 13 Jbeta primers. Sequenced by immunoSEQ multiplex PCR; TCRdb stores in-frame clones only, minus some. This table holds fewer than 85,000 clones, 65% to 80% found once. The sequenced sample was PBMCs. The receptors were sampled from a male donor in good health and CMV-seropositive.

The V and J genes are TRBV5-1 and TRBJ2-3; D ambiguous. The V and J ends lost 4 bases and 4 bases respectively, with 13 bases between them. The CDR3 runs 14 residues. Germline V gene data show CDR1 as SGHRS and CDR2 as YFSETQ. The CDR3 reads CASSLTFLADTQYF. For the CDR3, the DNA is TGCGCCAGCAGCCTGACATTCTTAGCAGATACGCAGTATTTT.

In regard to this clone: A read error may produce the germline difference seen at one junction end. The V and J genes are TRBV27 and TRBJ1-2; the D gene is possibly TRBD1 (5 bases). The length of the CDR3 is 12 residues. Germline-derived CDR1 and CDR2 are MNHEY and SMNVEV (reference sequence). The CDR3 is CASSRGSYSYTF. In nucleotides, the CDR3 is TGTGCCAGCAGTCGGGGGAGCTATAGCTACACCTTC.

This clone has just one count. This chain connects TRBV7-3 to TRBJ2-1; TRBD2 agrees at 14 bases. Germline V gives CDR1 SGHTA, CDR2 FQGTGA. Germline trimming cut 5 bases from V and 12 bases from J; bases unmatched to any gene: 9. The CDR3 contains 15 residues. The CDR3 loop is CASSPGGTSGRGQFF. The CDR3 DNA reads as TGTGCCAGCAGCCCAGGTGGGACTAGCGGGAGAGGGCAGTTCTTC.

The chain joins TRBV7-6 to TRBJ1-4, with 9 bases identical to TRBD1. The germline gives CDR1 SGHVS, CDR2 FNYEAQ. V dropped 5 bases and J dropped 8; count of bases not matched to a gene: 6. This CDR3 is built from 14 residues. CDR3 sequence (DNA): TGTGCCAGCAGCCCGGGACAGGGAGGCGAAAAACTGTTTTTT. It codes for CASSPGQGGEKLFF.

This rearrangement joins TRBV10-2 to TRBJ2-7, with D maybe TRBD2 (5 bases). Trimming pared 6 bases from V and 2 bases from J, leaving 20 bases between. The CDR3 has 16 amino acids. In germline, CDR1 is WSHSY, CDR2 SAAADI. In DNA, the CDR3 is TGCGCCAGCAGGGCCCCTTCGAGCGGATCTACCTACGAGCAGTACTTC. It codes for CASRAPSSGSTYEQYF.

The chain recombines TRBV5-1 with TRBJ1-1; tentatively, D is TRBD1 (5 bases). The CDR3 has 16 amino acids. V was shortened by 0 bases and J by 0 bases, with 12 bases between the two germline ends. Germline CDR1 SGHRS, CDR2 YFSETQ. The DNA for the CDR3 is TGCGCCAGCAGCTTGGAGGGGTTCGATATGAACACTGAAGCTTTCTTT. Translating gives CASSLEGFDMNTEAFF.

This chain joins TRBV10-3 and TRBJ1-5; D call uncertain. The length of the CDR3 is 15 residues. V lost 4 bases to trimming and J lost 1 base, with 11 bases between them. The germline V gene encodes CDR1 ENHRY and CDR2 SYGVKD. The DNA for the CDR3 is TGTGCCATCAGTGCGGGGAGGGAAAGCAATCAGCCCCAGCATTTT. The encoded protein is CAISAGRESNQPQHF.

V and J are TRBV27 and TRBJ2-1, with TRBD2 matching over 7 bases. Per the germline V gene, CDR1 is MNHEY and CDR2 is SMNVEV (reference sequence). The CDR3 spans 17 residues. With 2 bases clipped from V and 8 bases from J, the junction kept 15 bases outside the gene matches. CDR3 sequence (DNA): TGTGCCAGCAGTTTACGACTAGCCGGAGGGAATTTCGATGAGCAGTTCTTC. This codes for CASSLRLAGGNFDEQFF.

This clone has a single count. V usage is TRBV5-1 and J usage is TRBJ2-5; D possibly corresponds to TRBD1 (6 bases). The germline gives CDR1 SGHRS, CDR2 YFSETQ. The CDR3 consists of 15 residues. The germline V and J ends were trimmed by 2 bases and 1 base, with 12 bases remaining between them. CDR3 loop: CASSFGPRGQETQYF. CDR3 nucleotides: TGCGCCAGCAGCTTTGGCCCCAGGGGCCAAGAGACCCAGTACTTC.

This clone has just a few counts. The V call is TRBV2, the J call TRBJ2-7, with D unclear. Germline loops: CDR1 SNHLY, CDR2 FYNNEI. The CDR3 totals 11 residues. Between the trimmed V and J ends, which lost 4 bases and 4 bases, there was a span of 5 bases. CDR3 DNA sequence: TGTGCCAGCAGTGCAAAATACGAGCAGTACTTC. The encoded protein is CASSAKYEQYF.

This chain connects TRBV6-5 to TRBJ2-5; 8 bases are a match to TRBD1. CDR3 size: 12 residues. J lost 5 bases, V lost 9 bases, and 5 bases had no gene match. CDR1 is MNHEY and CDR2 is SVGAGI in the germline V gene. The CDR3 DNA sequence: TGTGCCAGTAAGACAGGGGCCGAGACCCAGTACTTC. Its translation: CASKTGAETQYF.

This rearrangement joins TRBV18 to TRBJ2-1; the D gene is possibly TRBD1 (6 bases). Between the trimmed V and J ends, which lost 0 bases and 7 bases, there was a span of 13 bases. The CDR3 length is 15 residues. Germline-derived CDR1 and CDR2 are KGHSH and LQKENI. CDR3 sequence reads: CASSPPETGFNEQFF. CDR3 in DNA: TGTGCCAGCTCACCACCTGAGACAGGCTTTAATGAGCAGTTCTTC.

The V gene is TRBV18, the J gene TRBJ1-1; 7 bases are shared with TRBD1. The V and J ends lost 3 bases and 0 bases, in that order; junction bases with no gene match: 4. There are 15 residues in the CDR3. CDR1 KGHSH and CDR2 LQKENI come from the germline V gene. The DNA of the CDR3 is TGTGCCAGCTCACCCCAGACAGGGCTGAACACTGAAGCTTTCTTT. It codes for CASSPQTGLNTEAFF.

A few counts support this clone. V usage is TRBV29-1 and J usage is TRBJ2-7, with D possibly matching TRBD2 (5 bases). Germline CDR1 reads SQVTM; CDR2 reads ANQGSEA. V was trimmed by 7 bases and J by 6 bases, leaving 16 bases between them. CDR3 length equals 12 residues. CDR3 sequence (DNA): TGCAGCGGGAGGATCCCCGGAGGCGAGCAGTACTTC. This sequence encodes CSGRIPGGEQYF.

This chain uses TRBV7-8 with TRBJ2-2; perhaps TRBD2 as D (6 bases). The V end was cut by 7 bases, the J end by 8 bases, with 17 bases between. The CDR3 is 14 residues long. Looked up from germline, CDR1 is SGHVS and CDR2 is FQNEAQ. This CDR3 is CASIAGKATGELFF. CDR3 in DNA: TGTGCCAGCATTGCGGGAAAAGCAACGGGGGAGCTGTTTTTT.

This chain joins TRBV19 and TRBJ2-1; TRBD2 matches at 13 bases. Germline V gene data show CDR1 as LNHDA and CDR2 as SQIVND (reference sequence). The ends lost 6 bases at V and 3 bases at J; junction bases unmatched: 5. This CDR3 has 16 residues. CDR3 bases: TGTGCCAGTAGGGGGGGACTAGCGGGATACTACAATGAGCAGTTCTTC. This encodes CASRGGLAGYYNEQFF.

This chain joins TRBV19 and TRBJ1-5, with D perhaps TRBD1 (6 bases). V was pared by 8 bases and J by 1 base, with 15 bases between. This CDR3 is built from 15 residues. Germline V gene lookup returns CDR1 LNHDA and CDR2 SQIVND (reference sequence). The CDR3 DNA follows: TGTGCCAGTGCCCGGCGGACAGACAGCAATCAGCCCCAGCATTTT. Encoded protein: CASARRTDSNQPQHF. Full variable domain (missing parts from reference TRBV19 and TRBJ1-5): DGGITQSPKYLFRKEGQNVTLSCEQNLNHDAMYWYRQDPGQGLRLIYYSQIVNDFQKGDIAEGYSVSREKKESFPLTVTSAQKNPTAFYLCASARRTDSNQPQHFGDGTRLSIL.

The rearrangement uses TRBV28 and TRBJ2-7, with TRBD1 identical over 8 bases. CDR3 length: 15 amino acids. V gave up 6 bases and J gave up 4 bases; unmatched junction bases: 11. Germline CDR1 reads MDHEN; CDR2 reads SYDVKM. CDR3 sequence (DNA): TGTGCCAGCAGAGGACAGGGACTTGCCATTTACGAGCAGTACTTC. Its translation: CASRGQGLAIYEQYF.

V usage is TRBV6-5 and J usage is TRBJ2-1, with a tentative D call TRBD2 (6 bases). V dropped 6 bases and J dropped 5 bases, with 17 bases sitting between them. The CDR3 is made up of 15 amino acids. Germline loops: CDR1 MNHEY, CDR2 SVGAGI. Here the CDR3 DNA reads TGTGCCAGCAGCCCCCGGGACTTATCCAACAATGAGCAGTTCTTC. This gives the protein CASSPRDLSNNEQFF.

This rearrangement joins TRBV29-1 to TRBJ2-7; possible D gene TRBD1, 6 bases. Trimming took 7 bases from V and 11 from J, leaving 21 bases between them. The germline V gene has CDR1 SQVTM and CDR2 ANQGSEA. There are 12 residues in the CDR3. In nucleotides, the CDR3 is TGCAGCGCCTCGACAGGTCCCCCTCCGGAGTACTTC. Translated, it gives CSASTGPPPEYF.

This chain's CDR3 is CASRTSGGSSGELFF. In DNA form, the CDR3 reads TGTGCCAGCAGGACTAGCGGGGGGTCATCCGGGGAGCTGTTTTTT. The chain employs TRBV2 and TRBJ2-2; 13 positions match TRBD2. The CDR3 spans 15 residues. Germline V gene lookup returns CDR1 SNHLY and CDR2 FYNNEI. V shed 6 bases, J shed 6 bases, and the junction held 4 bases outside the gene matches.

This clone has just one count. In DNA form, the CDR3 reads TGTGCCAGCAGTTCCAGCGGGGGTTTCAAGACCCAGTACTTC. This codes for CASSSSGGFKTQYF. The chain links TRBV6-5 to TRBJ2-5; 8 nucleotides match TRBD2. Germline V CDR1 and CDR2: MNHEY, SVGAGI. The CDR3 is 14 residues long. Trimming cost V 4 bases and J 6 bases; bases outside gene matches: 7.

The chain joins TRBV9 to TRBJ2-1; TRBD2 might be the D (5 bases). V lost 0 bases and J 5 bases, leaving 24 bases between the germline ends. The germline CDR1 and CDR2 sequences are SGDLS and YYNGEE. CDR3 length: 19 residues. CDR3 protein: CASSVVSTTPAGPHNEQFF. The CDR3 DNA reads TGTGCCAGCAGCGTAGTATCCACTACGCCGGCGGGCCCCCACAATGAGCAGTTCTTC.

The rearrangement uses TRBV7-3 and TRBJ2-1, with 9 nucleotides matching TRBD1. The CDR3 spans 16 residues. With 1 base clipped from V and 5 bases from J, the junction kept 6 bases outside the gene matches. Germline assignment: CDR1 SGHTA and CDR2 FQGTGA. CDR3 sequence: CASSLILGQGNNEQFF. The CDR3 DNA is TGTGCCAGCAGCTTAATCTTGGGACAGGGTAACAATGAGCAGTTCTTC. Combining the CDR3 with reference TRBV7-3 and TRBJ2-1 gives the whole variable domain GAGVSQTPSNKVTEKGKYVELRCDPISGHTALYWYRQSLGQGPEFLIYFQGTGAADDSGLPNDRFFAVRPEGSVSTLKIQRTERGDSAVYLCASSLILGQGNNEQFFGPGTRLTVL.

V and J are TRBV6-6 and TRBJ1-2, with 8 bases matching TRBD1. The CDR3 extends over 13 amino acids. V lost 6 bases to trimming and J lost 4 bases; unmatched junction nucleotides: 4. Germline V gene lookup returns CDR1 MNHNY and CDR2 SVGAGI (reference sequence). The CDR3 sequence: CASRTGTGYGYTF. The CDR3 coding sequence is TGTGCCAGCAGGACCGGGACAGGCTATGGCTACACCTTC.